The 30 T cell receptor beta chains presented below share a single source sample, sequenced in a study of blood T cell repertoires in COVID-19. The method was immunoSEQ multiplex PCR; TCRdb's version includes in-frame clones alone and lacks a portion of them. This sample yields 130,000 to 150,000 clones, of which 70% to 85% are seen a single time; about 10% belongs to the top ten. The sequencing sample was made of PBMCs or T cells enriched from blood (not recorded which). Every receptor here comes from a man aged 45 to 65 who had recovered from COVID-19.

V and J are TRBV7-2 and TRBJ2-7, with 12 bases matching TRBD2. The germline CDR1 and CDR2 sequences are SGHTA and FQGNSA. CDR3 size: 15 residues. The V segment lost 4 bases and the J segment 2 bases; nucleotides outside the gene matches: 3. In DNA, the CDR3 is TGTGCCAGCAGCTCTAGCGGGGGGGCCACCTACGAGCAGTACTTC. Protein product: CASSSSGGATYEQYF.

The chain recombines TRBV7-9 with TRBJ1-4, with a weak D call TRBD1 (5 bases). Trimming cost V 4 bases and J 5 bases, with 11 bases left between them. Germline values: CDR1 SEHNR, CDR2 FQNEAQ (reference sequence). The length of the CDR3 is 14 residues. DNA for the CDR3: TGTGCCAGCAGCTCCCAGGGTTCCAATGAAAAACTGTTTTTT. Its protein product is CASSSQGSNEKLFF.

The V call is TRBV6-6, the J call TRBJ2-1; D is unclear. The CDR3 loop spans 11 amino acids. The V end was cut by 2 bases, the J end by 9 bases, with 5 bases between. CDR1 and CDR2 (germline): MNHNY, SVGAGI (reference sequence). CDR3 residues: CASSYVGEQFF. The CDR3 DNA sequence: TGTGCCAGCAGTTACGTCGGTGAGCAGTTCTTC.

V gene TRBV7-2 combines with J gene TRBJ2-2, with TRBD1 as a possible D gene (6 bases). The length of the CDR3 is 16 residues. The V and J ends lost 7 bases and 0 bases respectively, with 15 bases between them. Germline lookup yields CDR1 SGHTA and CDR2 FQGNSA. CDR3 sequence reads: CASIDPGQPNTGELFF. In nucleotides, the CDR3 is TGTGCCAGCATTGATCCGGGACAACCGAACACCGGGGAGCTGTTTTTT.

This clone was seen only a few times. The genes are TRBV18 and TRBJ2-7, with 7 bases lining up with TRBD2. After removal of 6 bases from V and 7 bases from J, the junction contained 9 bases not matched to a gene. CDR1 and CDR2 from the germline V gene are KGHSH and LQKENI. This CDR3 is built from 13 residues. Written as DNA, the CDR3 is TGTGCCAGCTCTCCAGCGGGGCTTGAGGAGCAGTACTTC. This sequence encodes CASSPAGLEEQYF.

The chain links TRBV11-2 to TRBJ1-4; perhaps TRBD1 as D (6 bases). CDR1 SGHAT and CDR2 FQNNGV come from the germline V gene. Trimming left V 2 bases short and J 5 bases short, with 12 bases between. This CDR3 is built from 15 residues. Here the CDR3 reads CASSLIGRGNEKLFF. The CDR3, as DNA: TGTGCCAGCAGCTTAATCGGCAGGGGAAATGAAAAACTGTTTTTT.

As DNA, the CDR3 is TGTGCCAGCAGTGAAAGGGGGGGCAGAGGGGACACTGAAGCTTTCTTT. Translating gives CASSERGGRGDTEAFF. V and J are TRBV6-1 and TRBJ1-1; maybe TRBD1 (6 bases). The length of the CDR3 is 16 residues. V lost 2 bases and J 3 bases, leaving 16 bases between the germline ends. CDR1 and CDR2 (germline): MNHNS, SASEGT.

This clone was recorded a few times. CDR3 loop: CASSLPGGRANSPLHF. DNA for the CDR3: TGCGCCAGCAGCTTGCCCGGGGGGAGGGCTAATTCACCCCTCCACTTT. The chain recombines TRBV5-1 with TRBJ1-6; possible D gene TRBD1, 5 bases. V lost 1 base, J lost 6 bases, and 14 bases lay in between. CDR1 and CDR2 (germline): SGHRS, YFSETQ. The CDR3 loop spans 16 amino acids.

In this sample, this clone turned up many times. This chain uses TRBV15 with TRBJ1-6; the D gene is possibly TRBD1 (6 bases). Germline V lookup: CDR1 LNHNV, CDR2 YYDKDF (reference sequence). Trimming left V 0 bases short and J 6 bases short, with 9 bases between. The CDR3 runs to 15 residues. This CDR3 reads CATSRDRGSNSPLHF. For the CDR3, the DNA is TGTGCCACCAGCAGAGACAGGGGAAGTAATTCACCCCTCCACTTT.

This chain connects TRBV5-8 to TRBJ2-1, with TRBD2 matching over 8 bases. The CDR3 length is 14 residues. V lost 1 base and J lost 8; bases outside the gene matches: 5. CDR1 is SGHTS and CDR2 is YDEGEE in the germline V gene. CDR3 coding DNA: TGTGCCAGCAGCTTGTCGGGGGGGGCTGATGAGCAGTTCTTC. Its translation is CASSLSGGADEQFF.

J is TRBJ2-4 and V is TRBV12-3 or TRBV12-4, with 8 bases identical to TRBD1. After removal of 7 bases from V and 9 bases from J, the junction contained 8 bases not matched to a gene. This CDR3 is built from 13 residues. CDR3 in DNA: TGTGCCAGCAAGACGGGACAGGCTTTCATTCAGTACTTC. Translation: CASKTGQAFIQYF.

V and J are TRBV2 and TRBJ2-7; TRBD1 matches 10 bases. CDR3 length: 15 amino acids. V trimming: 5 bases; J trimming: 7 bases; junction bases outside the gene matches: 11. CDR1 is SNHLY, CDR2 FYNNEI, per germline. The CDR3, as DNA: TGTGCCAGCAGTAGACGACAGGGGGCCTCTAGGGAGCAGTACTTC. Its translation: CASSRRQGASREQYF.

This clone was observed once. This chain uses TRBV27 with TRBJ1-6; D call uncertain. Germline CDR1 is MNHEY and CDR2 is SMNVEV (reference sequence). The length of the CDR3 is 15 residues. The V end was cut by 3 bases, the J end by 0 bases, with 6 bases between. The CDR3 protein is CASSFIHSYNSPLHF. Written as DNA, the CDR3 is TGTGCCAGCAGTTTCATACACTCCTATAATTCACCCCTCCACTTT.

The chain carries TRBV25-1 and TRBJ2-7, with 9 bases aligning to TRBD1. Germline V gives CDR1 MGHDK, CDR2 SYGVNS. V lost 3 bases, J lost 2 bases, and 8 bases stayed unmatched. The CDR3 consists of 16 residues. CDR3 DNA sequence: TGTGCCAGCAGTGATGGAGGACAGGGGTCCCCCTACGAGCAGTACTTC. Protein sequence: CASSDGGQGSPYEQYF.

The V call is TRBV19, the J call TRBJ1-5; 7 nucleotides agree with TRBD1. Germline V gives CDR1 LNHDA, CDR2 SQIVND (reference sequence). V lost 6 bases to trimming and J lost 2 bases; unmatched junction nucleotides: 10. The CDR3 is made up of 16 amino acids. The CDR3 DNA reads TGTGCCAGTAGCTCGACAGGGATGGGGGGCAATCAGCCCCAGCATTTT. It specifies CASSSTGMGGNQPQHF.

The CDR3 DNA is TGTGCCAGCAGACAACAAGGGCCAGGGGGCAGCGAGCAGTACTTC. It yields the protein CASRQQGPGGSEQYF. The J gene is TRBJ2-7, the V gene TRBV11-2; TRBD1 matches at 8 bases. Germline CDR1 SGHAT, CDR2 FQNNGV. V dropped 6 bases and J dropped 6; count of bases not matched to a gene: 13. The CDR3 is 15 residues long.

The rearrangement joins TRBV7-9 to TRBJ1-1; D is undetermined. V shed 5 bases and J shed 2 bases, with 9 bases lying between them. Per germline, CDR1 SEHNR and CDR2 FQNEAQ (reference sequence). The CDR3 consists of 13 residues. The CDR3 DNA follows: TGTGCCAGCAGCATAGATACTAACACTGAAGCTTTCTTT. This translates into CASSIDTNTEAFF.

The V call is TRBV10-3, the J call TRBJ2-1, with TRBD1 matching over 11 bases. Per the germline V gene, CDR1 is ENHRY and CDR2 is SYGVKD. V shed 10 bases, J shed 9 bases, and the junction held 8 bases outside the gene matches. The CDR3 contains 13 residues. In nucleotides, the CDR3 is TGTGCCACCGGGACAGGGGGGCGCGGTGAGCAGTTCTTC. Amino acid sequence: CATGTGGRGEQFF.

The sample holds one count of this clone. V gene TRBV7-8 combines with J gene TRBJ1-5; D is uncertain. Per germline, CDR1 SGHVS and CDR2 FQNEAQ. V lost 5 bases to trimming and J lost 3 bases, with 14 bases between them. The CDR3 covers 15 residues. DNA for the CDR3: TGTGCCAGCAGCCCGACGAGGATCCACAATCAGCCCCAGCATTTT. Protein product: CASSPTRIHNQPQHF.

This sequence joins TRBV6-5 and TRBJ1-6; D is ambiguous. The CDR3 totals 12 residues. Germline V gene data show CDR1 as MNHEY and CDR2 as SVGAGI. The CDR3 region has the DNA TGTGCAACGGTCCTAGCTAATTCACCCCTCCACTTT. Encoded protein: CATVLANSPLHF.

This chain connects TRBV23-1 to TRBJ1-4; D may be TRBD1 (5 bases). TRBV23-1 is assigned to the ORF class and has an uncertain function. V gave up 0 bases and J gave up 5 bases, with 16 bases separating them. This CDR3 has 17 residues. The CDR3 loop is CASSQSSTRGKNEKLFF. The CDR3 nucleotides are TGCGCCAGCAGTCAATCGTCGACACGGGGGAAGAATGAAAAACTGTTTTTT.

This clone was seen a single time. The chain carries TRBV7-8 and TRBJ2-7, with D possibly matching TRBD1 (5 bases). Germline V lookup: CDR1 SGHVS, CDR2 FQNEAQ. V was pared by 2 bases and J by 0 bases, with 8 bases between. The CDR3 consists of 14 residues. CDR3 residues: CASSLSRDSYEQYF. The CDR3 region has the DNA TGTGCCAGCAGCTTAAGCAGGGACTCCTACGAGCAGTACTTC.

As DNA, the CDR3 is TGCGCCAGCAGCTCCACCGCGGGGGTCCATGGCTACACCTTC. Translated, it gives CASSSTAGVHGYTF. The chain is built from TRBV5-1 and TRBJ1-2, with D possibly TRBD1 on 5 matching bases. The CDR3 has 14 amino acids. V was trimmed by 3 bases and J by 6 bases, leaving 15 bases between them. The germline V gene encodes CDR1 SGHRS and CDR2 YFSETQ.

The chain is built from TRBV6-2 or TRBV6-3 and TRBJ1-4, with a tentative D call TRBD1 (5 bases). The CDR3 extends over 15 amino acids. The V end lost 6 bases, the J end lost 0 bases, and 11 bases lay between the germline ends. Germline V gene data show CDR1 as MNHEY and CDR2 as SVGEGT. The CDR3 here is CASSDVGATNEKLFF. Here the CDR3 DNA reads TGTGCCAGCAGCGACGTAGGGGCAACTAATGAAAAACTGTTTTTT.

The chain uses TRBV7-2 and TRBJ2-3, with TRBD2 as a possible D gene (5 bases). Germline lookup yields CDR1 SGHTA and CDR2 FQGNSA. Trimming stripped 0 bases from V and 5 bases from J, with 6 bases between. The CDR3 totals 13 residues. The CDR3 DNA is TGTGCCAGCAGCTTAGCTCGGGGAGATACGCAGTATTTT. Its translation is CASSLARGDTQYF. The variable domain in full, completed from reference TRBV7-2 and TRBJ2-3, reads GAGVSQSPSNKVTEKGKDVELRCDPISGHTALYWYRQSLGQGLEFLIYFQGNSAPDKSGLPSDRFSAERTGGSVSTLTIQRTQQEDSAVYLCASSLARGDTQYFGPGTRLTVL.

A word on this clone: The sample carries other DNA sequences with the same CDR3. The CDR3 DNA sequence: TGTGCCACCAGCACTAGACTGGCGGGGGGACGAGAGCAGTACTTC. Translation gives CATSTRLAGGREQYF. V gene TRBV15 combines with J gene TRBJ2-7; TRBD2 matches at 8 bases. V gave up 4 bases and J gave up 7 bases; unmatched junction bases: 12. This CDR3 is built from 15 residues. From germline, CDR1 is LNHNV and CDR2 YYDKDF (reference sequence).

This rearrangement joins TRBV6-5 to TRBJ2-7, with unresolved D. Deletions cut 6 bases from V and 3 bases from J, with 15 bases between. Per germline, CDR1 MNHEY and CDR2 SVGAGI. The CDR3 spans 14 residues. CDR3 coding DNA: TGTGCCAGCAGCTCCCGAAGAGGAGTCTACGAGCAGTACTTC. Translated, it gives CASSSRRGVYEQYF.

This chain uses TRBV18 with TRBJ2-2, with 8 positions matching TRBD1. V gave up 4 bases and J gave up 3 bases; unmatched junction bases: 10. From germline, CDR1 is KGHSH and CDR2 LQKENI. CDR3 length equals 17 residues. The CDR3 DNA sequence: TGTGCCAGCTCACAAACCAGGGGGACAGGTCACACCGGGGAGCTGTTTTTT. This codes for CASSQTRGTGHTGELFF.

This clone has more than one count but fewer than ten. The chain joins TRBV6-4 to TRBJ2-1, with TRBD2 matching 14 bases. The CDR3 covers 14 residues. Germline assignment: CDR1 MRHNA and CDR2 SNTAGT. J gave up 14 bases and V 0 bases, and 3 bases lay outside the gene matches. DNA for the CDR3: TGTGCCAGCAGTGACTCGACTAGCGGGGGGGCGAAGTTCTTC. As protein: CASSDSTSGGAKFF.

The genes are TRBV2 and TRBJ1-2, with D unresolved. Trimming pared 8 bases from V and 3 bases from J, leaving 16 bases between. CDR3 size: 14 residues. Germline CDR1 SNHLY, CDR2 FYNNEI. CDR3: CASGATPLDYGYTF. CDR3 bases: TGTGCCAGCGGAGCAACTCCTTTGGACTATGGCTACACCTTC. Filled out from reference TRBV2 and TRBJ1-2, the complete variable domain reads EPEVTQTPSHQVTQMGQEVILRCVPISNHLYFYWYRQILGQKVEFLVSFYNNEISEKSEIFDDQFSVERPDGSNFTLKIRSTKLEDSAMYFCASGATPLDYGYTFGSGTRLTVV.